Each of the 30 T cell receptor beta chains below was sequenced from the same sample in a study of PD-L1 blockade in urothelial cancer. Measured with immunoSEQ multiplex PCR; TCRdb has only the in-frame clones, and not every one. The table lists roughly 120,000 clones, around 89% of them singletons. This sample's time point: peripheral blood 6 weeks after treatment start. The input for sequencing was PBMCs, taken around atezolizumab (anti-PD-L1) treatment. These receptors all stem from a man aged 60-69 years with urothelial cancer.

This rearrangement joins TRBV19 to TRBJ1-1; D gene uncertain. Per germline, CDR1 LNHDA and CDR2 SQIVND (reference sequence). V was trimmed by 3 bases and J by 7 bases, leaving 18 bases between them. This CDR3 region has 15 residues. The CDR3 coding sequence is TGTGCCAGTAGTATCTCCCGCAGGTCGGTCGATGAAGCTTTCTTT. It specifies CASSISRRSVDEAFF.

V and J are TRBV2 and TRBJ2-7, with D unclear. Germline assignment: CDR1 SNHLY and CDR2 FYNNEI. CDR3 length: 12 residues. Trimming stripped 8 bases from V and 1 base from J, with 9 bases between. The CDR3 DNA reads TGTGCCAGCGGTCCACTTTCCTACGAGCAGTACTTC. This gives the protein CASGPLSYEQYF.

V and J are TRBV6-1 and TRBJ2-7, with TRBD2 matching 14 bases. Trimming removed 0 bases from V and 6 bases from J; junction bases left unmatched: 4. CDR1 and CDR2 from the germline V gene are MNHNS and SASEGT. The CDR3 has 16 residues. CDR3 residues: CASSEALGLAGVEQYF. DNA for the CDR3: TGTGCCAGCAGTGAAGCGCTGGGACTAGCGGGAGTCGAGCAGTACTTC.

This chain joins TRBV28 and TRBJ2-1; D is possibly TRBD1 (6 bases). V was shortened by 5 bases and J by 0 bases, with 14 bases between the two germline ends. The CDR3 is 16 amino acids. Germline CDR1 reads MDHEN; CDR2 reads SYDVKM. The CDR3 spells CASSPRGGASYNEQFF. The CDR3 region has the DNA TGTGCCAGCAGTCCCCGAGGGGGTGCCTCCTACAATGAGCAGTTCTTC.

This chain uses TRBV9 with TRBJ2-6, with D possibly being TRBD2 (7 bases). Looked up from germline, CDR1 is SGDLS and CDR2 is YYNGEE. This CDR3 contains 19 residues. V lost 0 bases to trimming and J lost 0 bases, with 16 bases between them. As DNA, the CDR3 is TGTGCCAGCAGCGTAGTGGGAGGGGACATCCACTCTGGGGCCAACGTCCTGACTTTC. Translated, it gives CASSVVGGDIHSGANVLTF.

The count of this clone is one. The V and J genes are TRBV19 and TRBJ2-7, with 8 bases that match TRBD2. The J segment lost 0 bases and the V segment lost 9 bases, leaving 7 bases of the junction unmatched. The CDR3 has 14 amino acids. Germline V gene sequence: CDR1 LNHDA, CDR2 SQIVND (reference sequence). The CDR3 nucleotides read TGTGCCAGCCGGGAGGGGGTAAGCTCCTACGAGCAGTACTTC. Translated, it gives CASREGVSSYEQYF.

In its sample, this clone was seen a few times. This sequence joins TRBV6-1 and TRBJ2-1, with 13 bases identical to TRBD2. This CDR3 has 15 residues. Germline lookup yields CDR1 MNHNS and CDR2 SASEGT. V was pared by 6 bases and J by 9 bases, with 8 bases of the junction left unmatched. The CDR3 loop reads CASSKTSGGMSEQFF. CDR3 nucleotide sequence: TGTGCCAGCAGCAAGACTAGCGGGGGGATGAGTGAGCAGTTCTTC.

The rearrangement links TRBV5-1 to TRBJ2-1; D is perhaps TRBD2 (5 bases). V lost 4 bases and J lost 4, with 12 bases in between. The CDR3 consists of 14 residues. The germline CDR1 and CDR2 sequences are SGHRS and YFSETQ. The CDR3 sequence is CASSPAGSYNEQFF. DNA of the CDR3: TGCGCCAGCAGCCCCGCGGGCTCGTACAATGAGCAGTTCTTC.

The V gene is TRBV28, the J gene TRBJ1-5; a possible D gene is TRBD1 (6 bases). CDR1 is MDHEN, CDR2 SYDVKM, per germline. CDR3 length equals 16 residues. V lost 7 bases and J 1 base, leaving 17 bases between the germline ends. The DNA for the CDR3 is TGTGCCAGCACCGATCGACCAGGGGTGAGCAATCAGCCCCAGCATTTT. It yields the protein CASTDRPGVSNQPQHF.

CDR3 region: CASSLPTANTGELFF. For the CDR3, the DNA is TGCGCCAGCAGCCTCCCGACAGCGAACACCGGGGAGCTGTTTTTT. The genes are TRBV5-1 and TRBJ2-2; a weak D match, TRBD1 (5 bases). In germline, CDR1 is SGHRS, CDR2 YFSETQ. The CDR3 has 15 residues. V lost 4 bases to trimming and J lost 0 bases, with 10 bases between them.

The table lists this clone with a count of one. The gene calls are TRBV4-1 and TRBJ1-1, with 11 bases identical to TRBD1. Per germline, CDR1 MGHRA and CDR2 YSYEKL. The CDR3 extends over 18 amino acids. V lost 4 bases, J lost 0 bases, and 10 bases stayed unmatched. For the CDR3, the DNA is TGCGCCAGCAGCCGGGACGGACAGGGGGCATTGATGAACACTGAAGCTTTCTTT. As protein: CASSRDGQGALMNTEAFF.

This chain uses TRBV9 with TRBJ2-2; 9 nucleotides agree with TRBD2. With V trimmed by 0 bases and J by 6 bases, 9 bases remained unmatched. CDR1 and CDR2 from the germline V gene are SGDLS and YYNGEE. The CDR3 has 17 residues. CDR3 sequence (DNA): TGTGCCAGCAGCGTAGCTCCCCTAGCGGGGACCTCCGGGGAGCTGTTTTTT. Protein product: CASSVAPLAGTSGELFF.

V usage is TRBV5-6 and J usage is TRBJ1-2; D gene ambiguous. The CDR3 extends over 15 amino acids. In germline, CDR1 is SGHDT, CDR2 YYEEEE. V was clipped by 1 base and J by 3 bases, with 13 bases between them. The CDR3 nucleotides are TGTGCCAGCAGCTTGTATGCACGGGATCACTATGGCTACACCTTC. The encoded protein is CASSLYARDHYGYTF.

This clone was counted between two and nine times. V and J are TRBV18 and TRBJ2-7; 7 bases match TRBD1. Losses at the gene ends were 0 bases for V and 3 bases for J; bases not matched to a gene: 2. Germline loops: CDR1 KGHSH, CDR2 LQKENI. This CDR3 comprises 14 residues. CDR3: CASSPPRDSYEQYF. The DNA for the CDR3 is TGTGCCAGCTCACCACCCCGGGACAGCTACGAGCAGTACTTC.

The chain links TRBV11-2 to TRBJ2-2, with D possibly being TRBD2 (5 bases). Germline CDR1 and CDR2: SGHAT and FQNNGV. V lost 1 base and J 4 bases, leaving 10 bases between the germline ends. The CDR3 runs 15 residues. The CDR3 DNA follows: TGTGCCAGCAGCTTAGGCGGACGGGGCACCGGGGAGCTGTTTTTT. Amino acids: CASSLGGRGTGELFF. The full variable domain, its missing parts supplied by reference TRBV11-2 and TRBJ2-2, is EAGVAQSPRYKIIEKRQSVAFWCNPISGHATLYWYQQILGQGPKLLIQFQNNGVVDDSQLPKDRFSAERLKGVDSTLKIQPAKLEDSAVYLCASSLGGRGTGELFFGEGSRLTVL.

The chain carries TRBV18 and TRBJ1-3; no reliable D call. The length of the CDR3 is 15 residues. V shed 0 bases and J shed 1 base, with 7 bases lying between them. CDR1 is KGHSH and CDR2 is LQKENI in the germline V gene. CDR3 sequence (DNA): TGTGCCAGCTCACCACCGTCAGAATCTGGAAACACCATATATTTT. Its protein product is CASSPPSESGNTIYF.

The chain uses TRBV20-1 and TRBJ1-1, with 9 bases that match TRBD1. The germline V gene has CDR1 DFQATT and CDR2 SNEGSKA (reference sequence). The CDR3 covers 11 residues. CDR3 region: CSTDRGTEAFF. For the CDR3, the DNA is TGCAGCACCGACAGGGGGACTGAAGCTTTCTTT.

The rearrangement joins TRBV27 to TRBJ2-7, with 10 bases aligning to TRBD2. The CDR3 runs 15 residues. After removal of 5 bases from V and 0 bases from J, the junction contained 4 bases not matched to a gene. The germline CDR1 and CDR2 sequences are MNHEY and SMNVEV (reference sequence). CDR3 nucleotide sequence: TGTGCCAGCAGTCAACCTAGCGGGAGCTCCTACGAGCAGTACTTC. Translated, it gives CASSQPSGSSYEQYF.

V usage is TRBV7-2 and J usage is TRBJ2-2; TRBD1 might be the D (6 bases). Germline-derived CDR1 and CDR2 are SGHTA and FQGNSA. V gave up 5 bases and J gave up 5 bases, with 12 bases separating them. CDR3 length: 14 residues. DNA for the CDR3: TGTGCCAGCAGCCCCGGGACACGGACCGGGGAGCTGTTTTTT. This gives the protein CASSPGTRTGELFF.

The V call is TRBV2, the J call TRBJ2-7, with TRBD1 matching over 8 bases. Germline CDR1 reads SNHLY; CDR2 reads FYNNEI. CDR3 length equals 14 residues. Trimming took 5 bases from V and 4 from J; bases not matched to a gene: 7. CDR3 bases: TGTGCCAGCAGTCTTGGACAGGGCCGGTACGAGCAGTACTTC. Its protein is CASSLGQGRYEQYF.

This chain joins TRBV27 and TRBJ2-1; TRBD1 is a possible D gene (6 bases). V gave up 5 bases and J gave up 5 bases, with 13 bases separating them. Germline assignment: CDR1 MNHEY and CDR2 SMNVEV (reference sequence). The CDR3 loop spans 14 amino acids. CDR3 region: CASSHPYRDNEQFF. Here the CDR3 DNA reads TGTGCCAGCAGTCATCCTTACAGGGACAATGAGCAGTTCTTC.

This chain uses TRBV5-1 with TRBJ2-5; possibly TRBD2 for D (5 bases). Germline V gives CDR1 SGHRS, CDR2 YFSETQ. This CDR3 contains 14 residues. Trimming took 4 bases from V and 1 from J, leaving 11 bases between them. In DNA, the CDR3 is TGCGCCAGCAGCCCAGGAGGCGTCCAAGAGACCCAGTACTTC. Protein: CASSPGGVQETQYF.

The chain couples TRBV10-3 to TRBJ1-1; 7 nucleotides agree with TRBD1. V shed 3 bases and J 2 bases; nucleotides not matched to a gene: 3. The germline V gene encodes CDR1 ENHRY and CDR2 SYGVKD. This CDR3 is 14 amino acids long. CDR3 DNA: TGTGCCATCAGTGACAGGGGGGAAAACACTGAAGCTTTCTTT. Its translation is CAISDRGENTEAFF.

V and J are TRBV5-1 and TRBJ1-1, with unresolved D. Trimming removed 4 bases from V and 1 base from J, with 8 bases in between. Germline assignment: CDR1 SGHRS and CDR2 YFSETQ. This CDR3 is built from 13 residues. DNA for the CDR3: TGCGCCAGCAGCGTTGGCCAGAACACTGAAGCTTTCTTT. It is translated as CASSVGQNTEAFF.

In its sample, this clone was seen once. V gene TRBV4-2 combines with J gene TRBJ2-2; 13 bases agree with TRBD2. The V gene's germline CDR1 is LGHNA and CDR2 YNFKEQ. V was clipped by 4 bases and J by 8 bases; unmatched bases: 10. The CDR3 is 17 amino acids. The CDR3 DNA reads TGTGCCAGCAGCCCCGGACTAGCGGGGGCTGCGACGGGGGAGCTGTTTTTT. Its translation is CASSPGLAGAATGELFF.

V gene TRBV6-1 combines with J gene TRBJ1-2; weak D call: TRBD1 (6 bases). From germline, CDR1 is MNHNS and CDR2 SASEGT. Trimming took off 2 bases at V and 5 bases at J, with 15 bases between the two ends. There are 15 residues in the CDR3. The CDR3 DNA follows: TGTGCCAGCAGTGAATTAGTGGGGGGGCCATATGGCTACACCTTC. Amino acid sequence: CASSELVGGPYGYTF.

This sequence joins TRBV19 and TRBJ2-3, with TRBD2 identical over 7 bases. The CDR3 has 15 amino acids. The V and J ends lost 2 bases and 5 bases, in that order; junction bases with no gene match: 7. CDR1 and CDR2 (germline): LNHDA, SQIVND (reference sequence). The CDR3 is CASSILAEPIDTQYF. CDR3 coding DNA: TGTGCCAGTAGTATACTAGCGGAGCCGATAGATACGCAGTATTTT.

This chain joins TRBV7-9 and TRBJ2-7; the match to TRBD2 covers 7 bases. The length of the CDR3 is 17 residues. Germline values: CDR1 SEHNR, CDR2 FQNEAQ (reference sequence). With 0 bases clipped from V and 2 bases from J, the junction kept 10 bases outside the gene matches. DNA of the CDR3: TGTGCCAGCAGCTTAGCTGGTGGACTAGTTTATCCCTACGAGCAGTACTTC. Translated: CASSLAGGLVYPYEQYF.

V usage is TRBV7-8 and J usage is TRBJ2-1; D uncertain. The CDR3 sequence is 12 residues long. Germline V gives CDR1 SGHVS, CDR2 FQNEAQ. Trimming removed 8 bases at V and 5 bases at J, with 10 bases between. CDR3 bases: TGTGCCAGCGGTGCCGAGGACAATGAGCAGTTCTTC. It is translated as CASGAEDNEQFF.

This clone has a single count. This chain uses TRBV5-1 with TRBJ2-5; the D gene is possibly TRBD2 (6 bases). V dropped 3 bases and J dropped 3 bases, with 12 bases sitting between them. CDR3 length equals 14 residues. Germline CDR1 reads SGHRS; CDR2 reads YFSETQ. The CDR3 coding sequence is TGCGCCAGCAGCTCAGCGGGCGGGGAAGAGACCCAGTACTTC. This encodes CASSSAGGEETQYF.